The next 19 T cell receptor beta chains were all read from a single sample in a study of T-cell reconstitution after alpha-beta-depleted transplantation in children. Library preparation (for TCRbeta) was performed with unique molecular identifiers. TCRdb re-derived calls from the PCR reads in MiXCR, one entry per CDR3 protein. Of roughly 340,000 distinct CDR3 sequences in the sample, around 15% are singletons; the top ten hold around 43%. Source: PBMCs, mostly from graft donor cells, taken 360 days after TCRalphabeta/CD19-depleted stem cell transplant. All receptors derive from a male patient between 2 and 15 years old who had a stem cell transplant for acute lymphoblastic leukemia, so the T cells may come from the graft donor.

This clonotype was seen only a few times. This sequence joins TRBV13 and TRBJ2-1; 9 bases align to TRBD1. The CDR3 has 17 amino acids. Looked up from germline, CDR1 is PRHDT and CDR2 is FYEKMQ (reference sequence). V lost 0 bases to trimming and J lost 7 bases; unmatched junction nucleotides: 10. DNA for the CDR3: TGTGCCAGCAGCTTAGGTTACACCGGGACAGGGTTTAATGAGCAGTTCTTC. This gives the protein CASSLGYTGTGFNEQFF.

In its sample, this clonotype was seen many times. Relative to the germline gene, one junction end is altered; a read error may explain this. The chain links TRBV5-1 to TRBJ2-3, with D maybe TRBD2 (6 bases). CDR1 SGHRS and CDR2 YFSETQ come from the germline V gene. The CDR3 loop spans 14 amino acids. Here the CDR3 DNA reads TGTGCCAGCAGTTTGGCTAGCGGCACAGATACGCAGTATTTT. This sequence encodes CASSLASGTDTQYF.

This clonotype showed up just a few times. The genes are TRBV7-2 and TRBJ2-7; D remains ambiguous. V was pared by 0 bases and J by 5 bases, with 8 bases between. Germline lookup yields CDR1 SGHTA and CDR2 FQGNSA. The CDR3 contains 13 residues. CDR3 in amino acids: CASSLAVADEQYF. CDR3 DNA sequence: TGTGCCAGCAGCTTAGCCGTGGCCGACGAGCAGTACTTC.

In this sample, this clonotype turned up a few times. The rearrangement uses TRBV25-1 and TRBJ2-3; D not certain. The V end was cut by 3 bases, the J end by 4 bases, with 26 bases between. Germline-derived CDR1 and CDR2 are MGHDK and SYGVNS. The CDR3 is 19 amino acids. The CDR3 DNA is TGTGCCAGCAGTGACTCTATGGCCCTCGACCCCGTCAGCCCAGATACGCAGTATTTT. Protein product: CASSDSMALDPVSPDTQYF.

This clonotype was counted between two and nine times. V gene TRBV12-3 or TRBV12-4 combines with J gene TRBJ2-1, with 7 positions matching TRBD2. The CDR3 consists of 17 residues. V shed 3 bases, J shed 6 bases, and the junction held 14 bases outside the gene matches. The CDR3 sequence: CASSFIDVGGLANEQFF. CDR3 nucleotide sequence: TGTGCCAGCAGTTTTATTGATGTGGGAGGGCTGGCCAATGAGCAGTTCTTC.

This clonotype was counted ten times or more. The V and J genes are TRBV27 and TRBJ2-1; 16 bases are shared with TRBD2. The V segment lost 0 bases and the J segment 7 bases; nucleotides outside the gene matches: 3. CDR1 is MNHEY and CDR2 is SMNVEV in the germline V gene (reference sequence). The CDR3 runs to 17 residues. The CDR3 coding sequence is TGTGCCAGCAGTTTATCGCCGGGACTAGCGGGAGGGAATGAGCAGTTCTTC. It translates to CASSLSPGLAGGNEQFF.

V is TRBV4-1 and J is TRBJ2-3, with D tentatively TRBD1 (5 bases). Germline V gives CDR1 MGHRA, CDR2 YSYEKL. Deletions cut 3 bases from V and 3 bases from J, with 19 bases between. CDR3 size: 17 residues. The CDR3 DNA is TGCGCCAGCAGCCAGCTTACAGGTGTGATCGGAACAGATACGCAGTATTTT. It codes for CASSQLTGVIGTDTQYF.

V is TRBV20-1 and J is TRBJ2-3; 11 nucleotides match TRBD2. Trimming cost V 6 bases and J 2 bases; bases outside gene matches: 13. This CDR3 comprises 17 residues. Germline CDR1 DFQATT, CDR2 SNEGSKA (reference sequence). The CDR3 DNA reads TGCAGTGCCGGGACTAGCGGTGTACTACGGGTCACAGATACGCAGTATTTT. Translating gives CSAGTSGVLRVTDTQYF.

V is TRBV12-5 and J is TRBJ2-1; the D is unclear. Germline V gene data show CDR1 as LGHNT and CDR2 as FRNRAP. The CDR3 runs 12 residues. Trimming left V 3 bases short and J 4 bases short, with 4 bases between. The DNA for the CDR3 is TGTGCTAGTGGTTTCCATTACAATGAGCAGTTCTTC. Protein product: CASGFHYNEQFF. The entire variable domain, with the rest obtained from reference TRBV12-5 and TRBJ2-1, is as follows: DARVTQTPRHKVTEMGQEVTMRCQPILGHNTVFWYRQTMMQGLELLAYFRNRAPLDDSGMPKDRFSAEMPDATLATLKIQPSEPRDSAVYFCASGFHYNEQFFGPGTRLTVL.

This clonotype was seen repeatedly, ten times or more. The chain has TRBV29-1 and TRBJ2-7; 7 bases map to TRBD2. Trimming at V came to 3 bases and at J to 0 bases, leaving 5 bases not matched to a gene. The CDR3 runs to 14 residues. Germline-derived CDR1 and CDR2 are SQVTM and ANQGSEA. As DNA, the CDR3 is TGCAGCGTTGAGGGGGGGGACCACTCCTACGAGCAGTACTTC. Its translation: CSVEGGDHSYEQYF.

As DNA, the CDR3 is TGTGCCAGCAGCCAAGGGTCCTTGGCTAGCAGCAGACATTATGAGCAGTTCTTC. Translated, it gives CASSQGSLASSRHYEQFF. The chain links TRBV3-1 to TRBJ2-1, with D possibly matching TRBD2 (5 bases). V was shortened by 1 base and J by 8 bases, with 24 bases between the two germline ends. CDR3 length equals 18 residues. Germline V gene sequence: CDR1 LGHDT, CDR2 YNNKEL (reference sequence).

Only a few counts were recorded for this clonotype. Compared with germline, one end of the junction differs, possibly owing to a read error. The V call is TRBV14, the J call TRBJ2-5, with 10 bases identical to TRBD2. Germline-derived CDR1 and CDR2 are SGHDN and FVKESK. The CDR3 is made up of 12 amino acids. CDR3 in DNA: TGTGCCAGCAGCCAAGCCCCGCCGGGACTAGCGTTC. Protein product: CASSQAPPGLAF.

The rearrangement uses TRBV5-1 and TRBJ2-3; TRBD1 agrees at 8 bases. The germline CDR1 and CDR2 sequences are SGHRS and YFSETQ. With V trimmed by 0 bases and J by 2 bases, 5 bases remained unmatched. This CDR3 comprises 16 residues. The CDR3 nucleotides read TGCGCCAGCAGCTTGGACAGGGGGACCCCCACAGATACGCAGTATTTT. Translated: CASSLDRGTPTDTQYF.

In its sample, this clonotype was seen many times. The chain recombines TRBV5-1 with TRBJ2-3; 7 nucleotides align to TRBD1. Germline loops: CDR1 SGHRS, CDR2 YFSETQ. Trimming at V came to 4 bases and at J to 2 bases, leaving 7 bases not matched to a gene. This CDR3 comprises 15 residues. The CDR3, as DNA: TGCGCCAGCAGCGGGATGACAGGGACCACAGATACGCAGTATTTT. Its protein is CASSGMTGTTDTQYF.

In its sample, this clonotype was seen a few times. The rearrangement links TRBV6-2 or TRBV6-3 to TRBJ2-1; 7 bases agree with TRBD2. V gave up 6 bases and J gave up 8 bases; unmatched junction bases: 13. Germline-derived CDR1 and CDR2 are MNHEY and SVGEGT. CDR3 length: 15 amino acids. The CDR3 spells CASRRRSGINDEQFF. CDR3 bases: TGTGCCAGCAGGAGGAGGAGCGGGATCAACGATGAGCAGTTCTTC.

The genes are TRBV6-5 and TRBJ2-2, with 8 bases identical to TRBD2. The germline V gene encodes CDR1 MNHEY and CDR2 SVGAGI. CDR3 length equals 17 residues. Germline trimming cut 4 bases from V and 1 base from J; bases unmatched to any gene: 8. This CDR3 reads CASSWGGSGVNTGELFF. CDR3 DNA sequence: TGTGCCAGCAGTTGGGGAGGTAGCGGGGTGAACACCGGGGAGCTGTTTTTT.

The V and J genes are TRBV5-4 and TRBJ1-5; D is ambiguous. The CDR3 is 15 amino acids. CDR1 and CDR2 from the germline V gene are SGHNT and YYREEE (reference sequence). V was trimmed by 4 bases and J by 2 bases, leaving 13 bases between them. CDR3: CASSPAPEGNQPQHF. CDR3 sequence (DNA): TGTGCCAGCAGCCCCGCCCCCGAAGGCAATCAGCCCCAGCATTTT.

This clonotype has a handful of counts. The rearrangement uses TRBV6-1 and TRBJ2-7; TRBD2 aligns across 12 bases. Germline V gene data show CDR1 as MNHNS and CDR2 as SASEGT. There are 15 residues in the CDR3. With V trimmed by 7 bases and J by 2 bases, 6 bases remained unmatched. The CDR3 loop is CASNQGLAGTYEQYF. CDR3 bases: TGTGCCAGCAATCAAGGACTAGCGGGAACCTACGAGCAGTACTTC.

This clonotype appeared a few times. The chain links TRBV4-1 to TRBJ1-5; D might be TRBD1 (6 bases). The CDR3 has 15 amino acids. V lost 6 bases, J lost 4 bases, and 16 bases lay in between. Germline-derived CDR1 and CDR2 are MGHRA and YSYEKL. CDR3 region: CASRPTRGKNQPQHF. The CDR3, as DNA: TGCGCCAGCAGGCCTACCAGGGGAAAGAATCAGCCCCAGCATTTT.